These 23 T cell receptor beta chains share one sample of origin, sequenced in a study of cytomegalovirus exposure and HLA in healthy donors. PCR employed 60 Vbeta and 13 Jbeta primers. Method: immunoSEQ multiplex PCR; TCRdb's copy keeps in-frame clones and lacks some. This table holds around 150,000 clones, 77% found once. The sample taken for sequencing was PBMCs. These receptors all come from a woman between 40 and 55 years old in good health and CMV-seropositive.

This clone appeared once. In nucleotides, the CDR3 is TGTGCCAGTAGTTTGGGACTAGCGGCCTACGAGCAGTACTTC. Residues: CASSLGLAAYEQYF. The chain links TRBV19 to TRBJ2-7; 11 bases match TRBD2. Trimming at V came to 5 bases and at J to 2 bases, leaving 2 bases not matched to a gene. The CDR3 has 14 amino acids. Germline assignment: CDR1 LNHDA and CDR2 SQIVND (reference sequence).

The rearrangement uses TRBV7-2 and TRBJ1-2; no clear D gene. The germline V gene has CDR1 SGHTA and CDR2 FQGNSA. The germline V and J ends were trimmed by 1 base and 6 bases, with 24 bases remaining between them. The CDR3 totals 18 residues. The CDR3 bases are TGTGCCAGCAGCTTAGTTCTATCGGCAGAGGCGTTTAGGAATGGCTACACCTTC. Residues: CASSLVLSAEAFRNGYTF. Variable domain in full (rest from reference TRBV7-2 and TRBJ1-2): GAGVSQSPSNKVTEKGKDVELRCDPISGHTALYWYRQSLGQGLEFLIYFQGNSAPDKSGLPSDRFSAERTGGSVSTLTIQRTQQEDSAVYLCASSLVLSAEAFRNGYTFGSGTRLTVV.

The chain couples TRBV5-1 to TRBJ1-4, with TRBD1 identical over 7 bases. V trimming: 3 bases; J trimming: 5 bases; junction bases outside the gene matches: 10. CDR1 and CDR2 from the germline V gene are SGHRS and YFSETQ. This CDR3 comprises 16 residues. CDR3 bases: TGCGCCAGCAGCTCGGCACCGGGACAGATGAATGAAAAACTGTTTTTT. It codes for CASSSAPGQMNEKLFF.

V and J are TRBV28 and TRBJ1-2; TRBD1 might be the D (5 bases). Trimming left V 2 bases short and J 4 bases short, with 8 bases between. The CDR3 consists of 13 residues. Germline V CDR1 and CDR2: MDHEN, SYDVKM. The CDR3 nucleotides are TGTGCCAGCAGTTTAAGGGGCGGCTATGGCTACACCTTC. This translates into CASSLRGGYGYTF.

V usage is TRBV27 and J usage is TRBJ2-7, with a tentative D call TRBD2 (5 bases). Germline assignment: CDR1 MNHEY and CDR2 SMNVEV (reference sequence). V was pared by 11 bases and J by 1 base, with 15 bases between. CDR3 size: 13 residues. The chain's CDR3 is CASRGSSSYEQYF. Here the CDR3 DNA reads TGTGCCTCCCGGGGAAGTTCTTCCTACGAGCAGTACTTC.

The table lists this clone with a count of one. The V gene is TRBV7-2, the J gene TRBJ2-7, with D maybe TRBD1 (6 bases). V shed 5 bases and J shed 0 bases, with 11 bases lying between them. The CDR3 extends over 14 amino acids. Germline V gives CDR1 SGHTA, CDR2 FQGNSA. CDR3 residues: CASSPRQASYEQYF. The DNA of the CDR3 is TGTGCCAGCAGCCCCAGACAGGCCTCCTACGAGCAGTACTTC. The full variable domain, its missing parts supplied by reference TRBV7-2 and TRBJ2-7, is GAGVSQSPSNKVTEKGKDVELRCDPISGHTALYWYRQSLGQGLEFLIYFQGNSAPDKSGLPSDRFSAERTGGSVSTLTIQRTQQEDSAVYLCASSPRQASYEQYFGPGTRLTVT.

The chain joins TRBV5-6 to TRBJ2-5; 7 bases agree with TRBD1. There are 14 residues in the CDR3. Per the germline V gene, CDR1 is SGHDT and CDR2 is YYEEEE. The V gene end was trimmed by 4 bases and the J gene end by 0 bases; junction bases not matched to a gene: 3. The CDR3 region is CASSLGQNQETQYF. The CDR3 nucleotides are TGTGCCAGCAGCCTGGGACAGAACCAAGAGACCCAGTACTTC.

The chain combines TRBV30 with TRBJ1-4; D ambiguous. The CDR3 has 13 residues. Trimming stripped 2 bases from V and 3 bases from J, with 7 bases between. The germline V gene encodes CDR1 GTSNPN and CDR2 SVGIG (reference sequence). CDR3 sequence: CAWSSNPNEKLFF. As DNA, the CDR3 is TGTGCCTGGAGTTCAAATCCTAATGAAAAACTGTTTTTT. The full variable domain, rest sourced from reference TRBV30 and TRBJ1-4, is SQTIHQWPATLVQPVGSPLSLECTVEGTSNPNLYWYRQAAGRGLQLLFYSVGIGQISSEVPQNLSASRPQDRQFILSSKKLLLSDSGFYLCAWSSNPNEKLFFGSGTQLSVL.

This clone was seen a handful of times. V gene TRBV5-1 combines with J gene TRBJ2-7; possibly TRBD1 for D (6 bases). CDR1 and CDR2 from the germline V gene are SGHRS and YFSETQ. The CDR3 totals 14 residues. Trimming took off 4 bases at V and 3 bases at J, with 14 bases between the two ends. DNA of the CDR3: TGCGCCAGCAGCACCCAGGGGAAGAGCTACGAGCAGTACTTC. Translation gives CASSTQGKSYEQYF.

The chain joins TRBV18 to TRBJ1-2; D might be TRBD1 (6 bases). The germline V gene has CDR1 KGHSH and CDR2 LQKENI. The CDR3 spans 18 residues. The V gene lost 4 bases and the J gene lost 2 bases, with 23 bases spanning the gap. This chain's CDR3 is CASSLSLPQGSGNYGYTF. CDR3 sequence (DNA): TGTGCCAGCTCACTTTCCCTTCCACAGGGATCTGGGAACTATGGCTACACCTTC. Combining the CDR3 with reference TRBV18 and TRBJ1-2 gives the whole variable domain NAGVMQNPRHLVRRRGQEARLRCSPMKGHSHVYWYRQLPEEGLKFMVYLQKENIIDESGMPKERFSAEFPKEGPSILRIQQVVRGDSAAYFCASSLSLPQGSGNYGYTFGSGTRLTVV.

V is TRBV7-9 and J is TRBJ2-3, with D possibly being TRBD2 (9 bases). CDR3 length: 16 amino acids. The germline CDR1 and CDR2 sequences are SEHNR and FQNEAQ (reference sequence). V gave up 5 bases and J gave up 10 bases, with 25 bases separating them. The CDR3 DNA sequence: TGTGCCAGCAGCAGCCAGGGGGCGGCTAGCGGGGTAGCGCAGTATTTT. It yields the protein CASSSQGAASGVAQYF.

This chain joins TRBV7-9 and TRBJ1-6; no clear D gene. Germline loops: CDR1 SEHNR, CDR2 FQNEAQ (reference sequence). Trimming removed 4 bases from V and 10 bases from J, with 8 bases in between. This CDR3 is built from 12 residues. The CDR3 region is CASSSETSPLHF. DNA for the CDR3: TGTGCCAGCAGCTCCGAGACATCACCCCTCCACTTT.

The rearrangement links TRBV21-1 to TRBJ2-3; TRBD1 is taken as the D call from the table, unchecked against the DNA. TRBV21-1 is a known pseudogene. This CDR3 region has 16 residues. In nucleotides, the CDR3 is TGTGCCAGCAGCAAGGAAGCACAGGGATACACAGATACGCAGTATTTT. Its translation: CASSKEAQGYTDTQYF.

The V call is TRBV2, the J call TRBJ1-2; D perhaps matches TRBD1 (5 bases). The CDR3 totals 10 residues. The germline gives CDR1 SNHLY, CDR2 FYNNEI. The ends were cut back, 7 bases at V and 5 bases at J, with 5 bases in the middle. CDR3 nucleotides: TGTGCCAGCACAGGGTATGGCTACACCTTC. Translation: CASTGYGYTF. The complete variable domain, with remaining parts taken from reference TRBV2 and TRBJ1-2, reads EPEVTQTPSHQVTQMGQEVILRCVPISNHLYFYWYRQILGQKVEFLVSFYNNEISEKSEIFDDQFSVERPDGSNFTLKIRSTKLEDSAMYFCASTGYGYTFGSGTRLTVV.

The chain carries TRBV6-5 and TRBJ1-4, with TRBD1 as a possible D gene (5 bases). The CDR3 length is 16 residues. The V gene's germline CDR1 is MNHEY and CDR2 SVGAGI. Trimming took 2 bases from V and 11 from J, leaving 21 bases between them. The CDR3 region has the DNA TGTGCCAGCAGTTACACCAGCGGGACGGGTCCACTTAAACTGTTTTTT. Protein: CASSYTSGTGPLKLFF.

This clone was detected only a few times. Other DNA sequences of this sample code for an identical CDR3. The J gene is TRBJ1-6, the V gene TRBV9; 7 bases are a match to TRBD1. Germline V gives CDR1 SGDLS, CDR2 YYNGEE. The CDR3 is made up of 13 amino acids. The V segment lost 3 bases and the J segment 9 bases; nucleotides outside the gene matches: 3. The DNA of the CDR3 is TGTGCCAGCAGCGCACAGGGGCGTTCACCCCTCCACTTT. It yields the protein CASSAQGRSPLHF.

The chain combines TRBV6-5 with TRBJ2-7, with D possibly matching TRBD1 (7 bases). The germline gives CDR1 MNHEY, CDR2 SVGAGI. The CDR3 runs 15 residues. The V and J ends lost 5 bases and 3 bases respectively, with 17 bases between them. The CDR3 DNA reads TGTGCCAGCAGTCGACAGGGAAGGGGAGGCTACGAGCAGTACTTC. Protein product: CASSRQGRGGYEQYF.

This clone was detected a few times. The chain employs TRBV5-1 and TRBJ2-1; 7 bases are shared with TRBD1. The CDR3 is 14 amino acids. V shed 7 bases, J shed 2 bases, and the junction held 6 bases outside the gene matches. The V gene's germline CDR1 is SGHRS and CDR2 YFSETQ. The CDR3 DNA follows: TGCGCCAGCTGTCCCGGGACAGCCTACAATGAGCAGTTCTTC. Its translation: CASCPGTAYNEQFF.

In this sample, this clone turned up a few times. The rearrangement uses TRBV7-2 and TRBJ1-1, with 7 positions matching TRBD1. Germline V gene sequence: CDR1 SGHTA, CDR2 FQGNSA. V lost 6 bases and J lost 5; bases outside the gene matches: 9. The CDR3 totals 14 residues. The CDR3 region is CASRPGQRNTEAFF. CDR3 coding DNA: TGTGCCAGCAGACCGGGACAGAGGAATACTGAAGCTTTCTTT.

The rearrangement links TRBV5-1 to TRBJ2-3; the D gene is possibly TRBD2 (6 bases). The germline CDR1 and CDR2 sequences are SGHRS and YFSETQ. The CDR3 runs to 14 residues. V lost 2 bases, J lost 1 base, and 8 bases lay in between. CDR3 bases: TGCGCCAGCAGCTTATCTAGCGGCACAGATACGCAGTATTTT. The encoded protein is CASSLSSGTDTQYF. The full variable domain, with the rest looked up from reference TRBV5-1 and TRBJ2-3, is KAGVTQTPRYLIKTRGQQVTLSCSPISGHRSVSWYQQTPGQGLQFLFEYFSETQRNKGNFPGRFSGRQFSNSRSEMNVSTLELGDSALYLCASSLSSGTDTQYFGPGTRLTVL.

The genes are TRBV29-1 and TRBJ1-1, with 7 positions matching TRBD1. This CDR3 is built from 11 residues. In germline, CDR1 is SQVTM, CDR2 ANQGSEA. The trim removed 6 bases at V and 7 bases at J, leaving 5 bases unmatched. As DNA, the CDR3 is TGCAGCGTGGGTCAGGGGGGTGAAGCTTTCTTT. Its translation: CSVGQGGEAFF.

A word on this clone: The junction shows a germline mismatch at one end, possibly a read error. The chain has TRBV7-9 and TRBJ2-4; maybe TRBD2 (6 bases). The CDR3 loop spans 12 amino acids. Germline values: CDR1 SEHNR, CDR2 FQNEAQ (reference sequence). This CDR3 is CSSSLDSGLFFF. In DNA form, the CDR3 reads TGTTCCAGCAGCTTAGATTCGGGACTCTTTTTCTTC.

This chain connects TRBV16 to TRBJ1-2, with D unclear. CDR1 and CDR2 (germline): KGHSY, FQNENV. Trimming took off 2 bases at V and 5 bases at J, with 6 bases between the two ends. The CDR3 loop spans 12 amino acids. DNA for the CDR3: TGTGCCAGCAGCCAAGAGGTGTATGGCTACACCTTC. Protein product: CASSQEVYGYTF.